This is a list of T cell receptor beta chains from one sample in a study of T cell responses to AZD1222 COVID-19 vaccine. Here immunoSEQ multiplex PCR was the method, and the copy in TCRdb shows in-frame clones only, minus some. Here the sample spans 130,000 or so clones, around nine tenths being singletons. The sequences come from peripheral blood, collected 28 days after the second dose of the MenACWY control vaccine. The receptors stem from an adult who received the MenACWY meningococcal vaccine as a control. CDR3s include the opening cysteine and the closing phenylalanine or tryptophan. A D gene is named only where the DNA matches it firmly. A row's size may be missing; if present it is once, few, many or a size class.

v_call,d_call,clone_size,j_call,cdr3_aa,cdr3_nt
TRBV5-1,.,once,TRBJ1-2,CASTLGGGYGYTF,TGCGCCAGCACCCTCGGCGGGGGCTATGGCTACACCTTC
TRBV5-4,.,.,TRBJ2-3,CASSQKGLTDTQYF,TGTGCCAGCAGCCAGAAGGGTTTGACAGATACGCAGTATTTT
TRBV6-6,TRBD2,.,TRBJ2-1,CASSYGGGSTYEQFF,TGTGCCAGCAGTTACGGTGGCGGGAGTACATATGAGCAGTTCTTC
TRBV21-1,.,.,TRBJ1-4,CASSKRTRAATNEKLFF,TGTGCCAGCAGCAAAAGGACCCGAGCAGCAACTAATGAAAAACTGTTTTTT
TRBV15,.,.,TRBJ2-5,CATASQIQETQYF,TGTGCCACGGCGAGCCAAATCCAAGAGACCCAGTACTTC
TRBV10-3,.,.,TRBJ1-4,CAISESWGEGEKLFF,TGTGCCATCAGTGAGTCCTGGGGAGAAGGTGAAAAACTGTTTTTT
TRBV29-1,.,.,TRBJ2-7,CSVGGVYEQYF,TGCAGCGTTGGAGGCGTCTACGAGCAGTACTTC
TRBV5-1,TRBD1,.,TRBJ2-7,CASSLVPTGDYEQYF,TGCGCCAGCAGCTTAGTCCCCACAGGGGACTACGAGCAGTACTTC
TRBV5-1,.,.,TRBJ2-7,CASSPDSGRANYEQYF,TGCGCCAGCAGCCCGGACTCCGGAAGGGCAAACTACGAGCAGTACTTC
TRBV6-2/TRBV6-3,TRBD1,.,TRBJ1-5,CASSHTGDKNQPQHF,TGTGCCAGCAGTCATACAGGGGACAAAAATCAGCCCCAGCATTTT
TRBV19,TRBD1,.,TRBJ2-1,CASSTVPGQSSYNEQFF,TGTGCCAGTAGTACGGTCCCGGGACAGTCTTCCTACAATGAGCAGTTCTTC
TRBV11-1,.,.,TRBJ2-3,CASSFLRGPDTQYF,TGTGCCAGCTCCTTCCTCCGGGGCCCAGATACGCAGTATTTT
TRBV20-1,TRBD1,.,TRBJ2-2,CSASLLQGANTGELFF,TGCAGTGCTAGTCTCTTACAGGGGGCAAACACCGGGGAGCTGTTTTTT
TRBV6-5,.,.,TRBJ2-1,CASIRAGVGNEQFF,TGTGCCAGCATTCGAGCGGGTGTGGGCAATGAGCAGTTCTTC
TRBV19,.,.,TRBJ1-1,CASSITGLGTEAFF,TGTGCCAGTAGTATCACTGGGTTGGGCACTGAAGCTTTCTTT
TRBV4-3,.,.,TRBJ2-3,CASSRGPPDTDTQYF,TGCGCCAGCAGCCGCGGGCCGCCAGACACAGATACGCAGTATTTT
TRBV6-1,.,.,TRBJ2-1,CASSGGAGGSYNEQFF,TGTGCCAGCAGTGGGGGGGCAGGGGGCTCCTACAATGAGCAGTTCTTC
TRBV24-1,.,.,TRBJ2-2,CATSDLGGGLSGELFF,TGTGCCACCAGTGATTTGGGCGGGGGCCTCTCCGGGGAGCTGTTTTTT
TRBV2,.,.,TRBJ1-2,CASSVRDKNNYGYTF,TGTGCCAGCAGTGTAAGAGACAAAAATAACTATGGCTACACCTTC
TRBV5-1,TRBD2,.,TRBJ2-7,CASSLVEREAYEQYF,TGCGCCAGCAGCTTGGTCGAGCGGGAGGCGTACGAGCAGTACTTC
TRBV7-3,TRBD1,many,TRBJ2-7,CASSQWGQGDEQYF,TGTGCCAGCAGCCAATGGGGACAGGGCGACGAGCAGTACTTC
TRBV7-8,.,.,TRBJ1-5,CASSPRTYRNQPQHF,TGTGCCAGCAGCCCCCGGACCTACAGGAATCAGCCCCAGCATTTT
TRBV11-2,.,.,TRBJ2-5,CASSQVYQETQYF,TGTGCCAGCAGCCAAGTCTACCAAGAGACCCAGTACTTC
TRBV21-1,.,.,TRBJ1-4,CASSKRETETDADSANEKLFF,TGTGCCAGCAGCAAAAGGGAGACTGAGACGGATGCGGATTCGGCTAATGAAAAACTGTTTTTT
TRBV15,.,.,TRBJ1-1,CATSSIGGGTEAFF,TGTGCCACCAGCAGCATAGGGGGTGGGACTGAAGCTTTCTTT
TRBV5-6,.,once,TRBJ2-5,CASSLQWQGGGIETQYF,TGTGCCAGCAGCTTGCAGTGGCAGGGAGGAGGCATAGAGACCCAGTACTTC
TRBV27,.,.,TRBJ1-5,CASSFGGGQPQHF,TGTGCCAGCAGTTTTGGTGGGGGGCAGCCCCAGCATTTT
TRBV28,.,.,TRBJ1-2,CASSFVNYGYTF,TGTGCCAGCAGTTTCGTTAACTATGGCTACACCTTC
TRBV7-2,.,.,TRBJ2-7,CASSSMTSLEQYF,TGTGCCAGCAGCTCCATGACCTCCTTAGAGCAGTACTTC
TRBV27,.,.,TRBJ2-6,CASSLSGANVLTF,TGTGCCAGCAGTTTATCTGGGGCCAACGTCCTGACTTTC
TRBV7-9,.,.,TRBJ2-6,CASSLGRVITGANVLTF,TGTGCCAGCAGCTTAGGCAGGGTTATCACTGGGGCCAACGTCCTGACTTTC
TRBV9,TRBD2,.,TRBJ2-1,CASSVVGLDNEQFF,TGTGCCAGCAGCGTAGTGGGACTAGACAATGAGCAGTTCTTC
TRBV7-9,.,many,TRBJ2-2,CASSLPGGDTGELFF,TGTGCCAGCAGCTTACCGGGTGGGGACACCGGGGAGCTGTTTTTT
TRBV4-3,.,.,TRBJ2-3,CASSQAPGRGSPTDTQYF,TGCGCCAGCAGCCAAGCGCCGGGCAGGGGTTCCCCCACAGATACGCAGTATTTT
TRBV2,.,once,TRBJ1-5,CASSEAPPGTFNQPQHF,TGTGCCAGCAGTGAAGCCCCTCCCGGGACTTTCAATCAGCCCCAGCATTTT
TRBV18,.,.,TRBJ2-1,CASSPLGLLNEQFF,TGTGCCAGCTCACCACTCGGACTACTCAATGAGCAGTTCTTC
TRBV7-8,TRBD1,.,TRBJ1-3,CASSLMGQGPWGSGNTIYF,TGTGCCAGCAGCTTAATGGGACAGGGACCCTGGGGCTCTGGAAACACCATATATTTT
TRBV27,.,.,TRBJ1-1,CASSKTYRTEAFF,TGTGCCAGCAGCAAAACTTACAGGACTGAAGCTTTCTTT
TRBV11-2,.,.,TRBJ2-7,CASSAGGPSYEQYF,TGTGCCAGCAGCGCCGGAGGGCCGTCGTACGAGCAGTACTTC